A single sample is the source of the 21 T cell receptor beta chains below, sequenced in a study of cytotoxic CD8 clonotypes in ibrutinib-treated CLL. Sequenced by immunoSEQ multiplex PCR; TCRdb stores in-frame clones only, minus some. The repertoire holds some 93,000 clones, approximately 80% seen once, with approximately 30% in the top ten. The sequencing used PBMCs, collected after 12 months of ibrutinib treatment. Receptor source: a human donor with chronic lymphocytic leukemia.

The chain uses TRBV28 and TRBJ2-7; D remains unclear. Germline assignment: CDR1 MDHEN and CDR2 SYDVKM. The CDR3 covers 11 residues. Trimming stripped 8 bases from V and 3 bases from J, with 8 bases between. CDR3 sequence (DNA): TGTGCCAGCCCACCCCACTACGAGCAGTACTTC. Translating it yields CASPPHYEQYF.

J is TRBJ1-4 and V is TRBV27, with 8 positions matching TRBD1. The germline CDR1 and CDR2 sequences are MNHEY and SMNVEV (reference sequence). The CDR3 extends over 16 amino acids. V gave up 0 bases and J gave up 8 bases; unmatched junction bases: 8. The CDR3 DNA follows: TGTGCCAGCAGTTTATCCATGACAGGGGTAGAAGAAAAACTGTTTTTT. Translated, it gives CASSLSMTGVEEKLFF.

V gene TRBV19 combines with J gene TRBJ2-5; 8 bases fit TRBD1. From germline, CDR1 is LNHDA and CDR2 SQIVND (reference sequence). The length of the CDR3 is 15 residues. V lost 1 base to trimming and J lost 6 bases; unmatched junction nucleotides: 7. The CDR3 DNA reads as TGTGCCAGTAGTATAGGGGCAGGGGGCGGGAAGACCCAGTACTTC. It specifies CASSIGAGGGKTQYF.

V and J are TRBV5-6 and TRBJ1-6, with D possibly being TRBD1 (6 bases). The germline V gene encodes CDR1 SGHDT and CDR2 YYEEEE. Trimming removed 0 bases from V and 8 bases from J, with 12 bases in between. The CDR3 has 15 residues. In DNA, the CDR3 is TGTGCCAGCAGCTTGGGACAGGTATTAGATTCACCCCTCCACTTT. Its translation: CASSLGQVLDSPLHF.

As DNA, the CDR3 is TGTGCCAGCAGTTACCGGAGTTCGAACACTGAAGCTTTCTTT. Translating gives CASSYRSSNTEAFF. This chain connects TRBV6-6 to TRBJ1-1, with D hard to call. Between the trimmed V and J ends, which lost 2 bases and 1 base, there was a span of 8 bases. Germline CDR1 and CDR2: MNHNY and SVGAGI (reference sequence). This CDR3 comprises 14 residues.

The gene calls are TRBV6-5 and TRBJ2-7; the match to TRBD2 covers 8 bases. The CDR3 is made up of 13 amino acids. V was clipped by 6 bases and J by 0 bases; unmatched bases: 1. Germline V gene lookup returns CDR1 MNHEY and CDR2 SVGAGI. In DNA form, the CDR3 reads TGTGCCAGCAGCGGGACTAGCTCCTACGAGCAGTACTTC. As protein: CASSGTSSYEQYF.

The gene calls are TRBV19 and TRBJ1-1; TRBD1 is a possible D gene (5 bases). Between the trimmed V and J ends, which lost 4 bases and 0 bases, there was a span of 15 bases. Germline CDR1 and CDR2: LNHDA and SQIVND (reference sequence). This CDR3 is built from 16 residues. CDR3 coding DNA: TGTGCCAGTAGTAATCCCGGGACGGTGATGAACACTGAAGCTTTCTTT. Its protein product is CASSNPGTVMNTEAFF.

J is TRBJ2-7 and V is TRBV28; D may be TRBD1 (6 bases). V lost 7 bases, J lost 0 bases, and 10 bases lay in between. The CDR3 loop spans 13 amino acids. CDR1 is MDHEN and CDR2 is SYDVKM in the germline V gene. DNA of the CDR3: TGTGCCAGCAAGACAGGTAACTCCTACGAGCAGTACTTC. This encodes CASKTGNSYEQYF.

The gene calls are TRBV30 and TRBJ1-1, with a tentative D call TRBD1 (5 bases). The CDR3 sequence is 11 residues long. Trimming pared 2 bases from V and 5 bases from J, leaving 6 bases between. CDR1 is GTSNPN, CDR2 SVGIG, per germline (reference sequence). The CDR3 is CAWSRQTEAFF. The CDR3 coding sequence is TGTGCCTGGAGTCGACAGACTGAAGCTTTCTTT. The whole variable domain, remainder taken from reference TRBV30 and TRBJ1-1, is SQTIHQWPATLVQPVGSPLSLECTVEGTSNPNLYWYRQAAGRGLQLLFYSVGIGQISSEVPQNLSASRPQDRQFILSSKKLLLSDSGFYLCAWSRQTEAFFGQGTRLTVV.

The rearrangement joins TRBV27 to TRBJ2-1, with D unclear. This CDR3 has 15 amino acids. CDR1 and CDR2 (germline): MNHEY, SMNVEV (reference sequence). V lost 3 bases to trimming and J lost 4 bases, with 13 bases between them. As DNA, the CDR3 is TGTGCCAGCAGTTTGACGACGTTACCTTACAATGAGCAGTTCTTC. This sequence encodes CASSLTTLPYNEQFF.

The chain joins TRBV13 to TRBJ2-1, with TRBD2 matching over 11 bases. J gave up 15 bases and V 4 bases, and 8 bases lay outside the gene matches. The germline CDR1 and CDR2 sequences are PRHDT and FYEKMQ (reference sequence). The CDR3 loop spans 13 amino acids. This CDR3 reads CASSSGLAGVWFF. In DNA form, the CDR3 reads TGTGCCAGCAGCTCTGGACTAGCGGGCGTCTGGTTCTTC.

CDR3 DNA sequence: TGTGCCTGGAGACCAGGGACTCGCGCCGGGGAGCTGTTTTTT. This sequence encodes CAWRPGTRAGELFF. The chain carries TRBV30 and TRBJ2-2; a possible D gene is TRBD2 (6 bases). The CDR3 is 14 residues long. V lost 3 bases and J lost 6, with 14 bases in between. Germline CDR1 GTSNPN, CDR2 SVGIG (reference sequence).

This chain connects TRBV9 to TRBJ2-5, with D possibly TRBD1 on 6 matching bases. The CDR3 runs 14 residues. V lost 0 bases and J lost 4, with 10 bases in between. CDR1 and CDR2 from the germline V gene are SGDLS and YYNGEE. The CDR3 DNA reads TGTGCCAGCAGCGTAGGGCAGGGGATAGAGACCCAGTACTTC. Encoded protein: CASSVGQGIETQYF.

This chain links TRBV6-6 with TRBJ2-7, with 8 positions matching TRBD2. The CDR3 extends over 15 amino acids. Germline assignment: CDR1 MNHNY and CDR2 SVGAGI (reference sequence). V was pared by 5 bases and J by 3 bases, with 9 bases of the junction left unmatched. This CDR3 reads CASSTPSGSFYEQYF. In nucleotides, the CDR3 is TGTGCCAGCAGTACGCCTAGCGGGTCCTTCTACGAGCAGTACTTC.

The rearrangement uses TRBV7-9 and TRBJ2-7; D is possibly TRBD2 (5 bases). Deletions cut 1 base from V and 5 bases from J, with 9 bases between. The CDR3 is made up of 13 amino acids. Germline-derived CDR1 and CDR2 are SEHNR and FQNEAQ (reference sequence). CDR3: CASSLGGFDEQYF. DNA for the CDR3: TGTGCCAGCAGCTTAGGAGGGTTCGACGAGCAGTACTTC. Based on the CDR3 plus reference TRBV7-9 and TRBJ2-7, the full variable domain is DTGVSQNPRHKITKRGQNVTFRCDPISEHNRLYWYRQTLGQGPEFLTYFQNEAQLEKSRLLSDRFSAERPKGSFSTLEIQRTEQGDSAMYLCASSLGGFDEQYFGPGTRLTVT.

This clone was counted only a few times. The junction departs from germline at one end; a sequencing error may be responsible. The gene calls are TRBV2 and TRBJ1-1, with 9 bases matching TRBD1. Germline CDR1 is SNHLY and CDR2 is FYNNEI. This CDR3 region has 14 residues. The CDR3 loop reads CATSDGTGLTEAFF. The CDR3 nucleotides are TGTGCCACCAGTGACGGGACAGGGCTCACTGAAGCTTTCTTT.

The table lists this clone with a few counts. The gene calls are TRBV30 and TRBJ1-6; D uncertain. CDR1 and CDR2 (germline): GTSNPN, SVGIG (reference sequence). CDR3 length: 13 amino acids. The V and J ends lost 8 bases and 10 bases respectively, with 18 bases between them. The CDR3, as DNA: TGTGCCGGCGATGCAGGAGAAAGGTCACCCCTCCACTTT. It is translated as CAGDAGERSPLHF.

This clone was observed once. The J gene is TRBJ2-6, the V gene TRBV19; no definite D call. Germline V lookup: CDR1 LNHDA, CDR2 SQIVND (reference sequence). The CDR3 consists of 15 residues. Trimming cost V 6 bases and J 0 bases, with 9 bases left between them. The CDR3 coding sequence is TGTGCCAGTAGGGAAAAGTCCTCTGGGGCCAACGTCCTGACTTTC. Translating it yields CASREKSSGANVLTF.

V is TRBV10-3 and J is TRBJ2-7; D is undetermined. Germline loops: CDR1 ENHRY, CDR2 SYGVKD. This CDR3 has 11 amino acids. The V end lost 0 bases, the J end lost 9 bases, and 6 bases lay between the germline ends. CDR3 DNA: TGTGCCATCAGTGAGTCTGGTGTGCAGTACTTC. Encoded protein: CAISESGVQYF.

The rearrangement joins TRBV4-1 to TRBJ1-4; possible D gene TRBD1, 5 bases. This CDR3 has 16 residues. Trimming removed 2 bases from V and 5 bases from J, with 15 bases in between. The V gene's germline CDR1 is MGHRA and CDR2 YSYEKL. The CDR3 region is CASSQLPGPSNEKLFF. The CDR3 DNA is TGCGCCAGCAGCCAACTGCCGGGACCATCAAATGAAAAACTGTTTTTT.

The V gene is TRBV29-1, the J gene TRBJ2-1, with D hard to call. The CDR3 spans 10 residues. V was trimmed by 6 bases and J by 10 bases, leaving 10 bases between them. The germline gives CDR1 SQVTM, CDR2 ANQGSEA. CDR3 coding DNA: TGCAGCGTGGCTGTGGAAGAGCAGTTCTTC. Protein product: CSVAVEEQFF.